This TCR beta chain was recovered during a study of T cell repertoires in cytomegalovirus infection. About the research overall: In the study, CMV epitopes included recently identified HLA-C-restricted and well-studied HLA-B-restricted ones. Public TCR beta signatures provided an indication of both CMV infection and a matching HLA type. Study outcomes and limitations: Frequencies of public TCR beta families were cumulated, and this identified carriers of CMV plus the relevant HLA. The response measured ex vivo was dominated by TCR beta clonotypes (HLA-C-restricted and CMV-specific).

Using its own MiXCR run on the reads, TCRdb lists one record per CDR3 protein. The table includes hundreds of thousands of distinct CDR3 sequences, around a third detected once. This clonotype was counted between two and nine times. The antigen is undetermined. The CDR3 length is 12 residues. V gave up 5 bases and J gave up 8 bases, with 15 bases separating them. Germline CDR1 reads DFQATT; CDR2 reads SNEGSKA (reference sequence). The rearrangement joins TRBV20-1 to TRBJ1-2, with a weak D call TRBD1 (6 bases). The material sequenced was cultured PBMCs, taken from culture after CMV antigen stimulation. This TCR came from a human donor in good health (CMV status not recorded). Some clones in this sample may be carry-over from other donors' samples. This CDR3 is CSAPNRERGYTF. The CDR3 region has the DNA TGCAGTGCTCCAAACAGGGAACGGGGCTACACCTTC.